Given below is one T cell receptor (beta chain) in context. Its target is not known. The entry originates in a study of cytomegalovirus exposure and HLA in healthy donors. The study's findings and limits: A few CMV-associated chains were confirmed in vitro to be specific for CMV antigens. TCR beta sequences reportedly predicted the HLA-A and HLA-B alleles of most subjects accurately.

The CDR3 is 14 amino acids. From germline, CDR1 is SGHAT and CDR2 FQNNGV. Trimming took 5 bases from V and 5 from J; bases not matched to a gene: 6. Vbeta (60) and Jbeta (13) primers were used in the PCR. Sequencing was performed with immunoSEQ multiplex PCR; in TCRdb, only in-frame clones are kept and a portion is missing. Across roughly 80,000 clones, the top ten clones capture approximately 0.63% of the sample. The rearrangement uses TRBV11-2 and TRBJ2-3; 8 nucleotides match TRBD1. The sequenced sample was PBMCs. The sequence derives from a man aged 45-65 years in good health and CMV-seronegative. The CDR3 nucleotides are TGTGCCAGCAGCCCCGGACAGGGTAAAGATACGCAGTATTTT. Translated: CASSPGQGKDTQYF.